This is a list of T cell receptor beta chains from one sample in a study of T cells after yellow fever vaccination. TCRdb itself ran the 5' RACE reads through MiXCR, one entry per CDR3 protein. This sample carries 200,000 to 300,000 distinct CDR3 sequences, around 13% of them seen once, and the ten largest clones take around 0.49%. The sample here was CD4+ T cells sorted from PBMCs, taken 45 days after the yellow fever booster vaccination. Receptors originate from a man aged 25-45 years who received the YFV17D yellow fever vaccine. CDR3s include the opening cysteine and the closing phenylalanine or tryptophan.

length	V	J	CDR3
16	TRBV6-5	TRBJ1-6	CASSYHRAEYNSPLHF
13	TRBV7-9	TRBJ2-5	CASSFEAQETQYF
14	TRBV7-9	TRBJ1-4	CASSREVTNEKLFF
16	TRBV4-2	TRBJ2-5	CASSQDPTSGSQTQYF
16	TRBV5-1	TRBJ2-2	CASSPQGAGGHGELFF
11	TRBV12-3/TRBV12-4	TRBJ2-5	CASGRGETQYF
14	TRBV18	TRBJ2-5	CASSARTGQETQYF
16	TRBV20-1	TRBJ2-1	CSSNQREGLILGEQFF
17	TRBV5-4	TRBJ2-3	CASSFWISGRARDTQYF
15	TRBV4-3	TRBJ1-5	CASSQGRQGPEPQHF
15	TRBV7-2	TRBJ2-1	CASSPVTGFYNEQFF
13	TRBV20-1	TRBJ2-5	CSATRTAQETQYF
13	TRBV5-1	TRBJ1-2	CASSLGAGNGYTF
14	TRBV10-3	TRBJ1-1	CAISARIGETEAFF
13	TRBV20-1	TRBJ1-5	CSATMSEGQPQHF
15	TRBV7-2	TRBJ2-7	CASSFRQGQAWEQYF
16	TRBV3-1	TRBJ2-1	CASSLGNAGGRNEQFF
14	TRBV12-3/TRBV12-4	TRBJ2-1	CASSLYGSYNEQFF
15	TRBV18	TRBJ2-7	CASSPQATGGGEQYF
16	TRBV10-3	TRBJ1-5	CAISPTRGDRDQPQHF
16	TRBV3-1	TRBJ2-5	CASSHGLAGDFVTQYF
13	TRBV7-9	TRBJ2-7	CASSPGRAYEQYF
15	TRBV3-1	TRBJ2-7	CASSLPGASSYEQYF
11	TRBV5-1	TRBJ2-2	CASSLSGELFF
14	TRBV12-3/TRBV12-4	TRBJ2-1	CASSLWGGEDEQFF